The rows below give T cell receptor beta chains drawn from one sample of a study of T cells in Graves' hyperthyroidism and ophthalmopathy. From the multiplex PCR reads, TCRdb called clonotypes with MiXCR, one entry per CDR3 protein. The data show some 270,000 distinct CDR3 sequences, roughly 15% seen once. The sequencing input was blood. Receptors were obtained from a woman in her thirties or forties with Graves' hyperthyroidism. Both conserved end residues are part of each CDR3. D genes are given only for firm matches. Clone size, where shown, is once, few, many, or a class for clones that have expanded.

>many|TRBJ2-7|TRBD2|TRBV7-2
CASSLAQGGVYEQYF
TGTGCCAGCAGCTTAGCCCAGGGAGGGGTCTACGAGCAGTACTTC
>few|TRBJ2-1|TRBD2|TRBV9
CASSVEGSGSSYNEQFF
TGTGCCAGCAGCGTAGAGGGTAGCGGGAGCTCCTACAATGAGCAGTTCTTC
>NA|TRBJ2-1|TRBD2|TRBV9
CASSRMSGSVYNEQFF
TGTGCCAGCAGCAGGATGAGCGGGAGTGTCTACAATGAGCAGTTCTTC
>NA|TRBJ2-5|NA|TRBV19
CASSIRQGTFGETQYF
TGTGCCAGTAGTATAAGGCAGGGAACTTTTGGGGAGACCCAGTACTTC
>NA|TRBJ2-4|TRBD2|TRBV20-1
CSARENNRGGTKNIQYF
TGCAGTGCTAGAGAGAACAATCGGGGGGGCACCAAAAACATTCAGTACTTC
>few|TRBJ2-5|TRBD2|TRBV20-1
CSARSLAGIETQYF
TGCAGTGCTAGAAGTTTAGCGGGAATAGAGACCCAGTACTTC
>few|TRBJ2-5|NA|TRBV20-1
CSARPAEQETQYF
TGCAGTGCTAGGCCAGCGGAGCAAGAGACCCAGTACTTC
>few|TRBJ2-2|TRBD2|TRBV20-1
CSARLAGGSGELFF
TGCAGTGCTAGACTAGCGGGAGGGTCCGGGGAGCTGTTTTTT
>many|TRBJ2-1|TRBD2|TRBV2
CASSRLAGVNEQFF
TGTGCCAGCAGCCGACTAGCGGGAGTGAATGAGCAGTTCTTC
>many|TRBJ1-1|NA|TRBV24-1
CATSDSGNTEAFF
TGTGCCACGTCGGACAGTGGGAACACTGAAGCTTTCTTT
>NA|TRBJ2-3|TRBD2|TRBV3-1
CASSQDWTSQDTQYF
TGTGCCAGCAGCCAAGATTGGACTAGCCAGGATACGCAGTATTTT
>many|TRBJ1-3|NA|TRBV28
CASSTPQDGNTIYF
TGTGCCAGCAGTACCCCACAAGATGGAAACACCATATATTTT
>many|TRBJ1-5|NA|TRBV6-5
CASSYAAEQPQHF
TGTGCCAGCAGTTACGCAGCAGAGCAGCCCCAGCATTTT
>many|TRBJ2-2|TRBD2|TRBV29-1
CSVGAGGYRGELFF
TGCAGCGTTGGAGCGGGAGGGTACCGCGGGGAGCTGTTTTTT
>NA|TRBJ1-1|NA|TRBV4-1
CASSQEGGVGGEAFF
TGCGCCAGCAGCCAAGAGGGGGGAGTGGGCGGCGAAGCTTTCTTT
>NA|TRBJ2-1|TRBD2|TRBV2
CASRGTSGRGSNEQFF
TGTGCCAGCAGGGGGACTAGCGGGAGAGGGAGCAATGAGCAGTTCTTC
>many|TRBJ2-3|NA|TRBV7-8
CASSLAETRVGHTQYF
TGTGCCAGCAGCTTGGCCGAGACTAGGGTTGGTCATACGCAGTATTTT
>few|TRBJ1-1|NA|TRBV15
CATSREGYEAFF
TGTGCCACCAGCAGAGAGGGGTATGAAGCTTTCTTT
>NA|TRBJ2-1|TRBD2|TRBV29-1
CSATGTTYNEQFF
TGCAGCGCAACCGGGACTACTTACAATGAGCAGTTCTTC
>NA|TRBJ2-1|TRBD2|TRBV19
CASTGTSGRGEQFF
TGTGCCAGTACGGGGACTAGCGGGCGGGGTGAGCAGTTCTTC
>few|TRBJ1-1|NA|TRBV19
CASSITQQMNTEAFF
TGTGCCAGTAGTATAACGCAACAGATGAACACTGAAGCTTTCTTT
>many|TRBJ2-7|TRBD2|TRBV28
CASSSSGLARFYEQYF
TGTGCCAGCAGTTCTTCAGGACTAGCCCGTTTCTACGAGCAGTACTTC
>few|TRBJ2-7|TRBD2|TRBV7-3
CASSPTGLAGAYEQYF
TGTGCCAGCAGCCCCACAGGACTAGCGGGGGCCTACGAGCAGTACTTC
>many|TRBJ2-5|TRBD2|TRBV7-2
CASSRRLAGLAGQYF
TGTGCCAGCAGCAGACGTCTAGCAGGACTAGCGGGACAGTACTTC
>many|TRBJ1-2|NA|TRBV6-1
CASREEGYTF
TGTGCCAGCCGGGAGGAGGGCTACACCTTC
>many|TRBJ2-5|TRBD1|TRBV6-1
CASTQQGGVQYF
TGTGCCAGCACCCAACAGGGGGGAGTCCAGTACTTC
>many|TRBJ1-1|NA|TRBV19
CASSTRGLNTEAFF
TGTGCCAGTAGTACCAGGGGACTGAACACTGAAGCTTTCTTT
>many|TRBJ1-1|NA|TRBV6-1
CASGRKEAFF
TGTGCCAGCGGGAGAAAAGAAGCTTTCTTT
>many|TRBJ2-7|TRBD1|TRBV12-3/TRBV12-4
CASSRQGKIYEQYF
TGTGCCAGCAGCAGACAGGGGAAGATCTACGAGCAGTACTTC
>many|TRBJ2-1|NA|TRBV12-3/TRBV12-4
CASNWRRNYNEQFF
TGTGCCAGCAATTGGCGGCGGAACTACAATGAGCAGTTCTTC
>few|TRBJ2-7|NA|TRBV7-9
CASSLGEGDSYEQYF
TGTGCCAGCAGCTTAGGAGAGGGGGACTCCTACGAGCAGTACTTC
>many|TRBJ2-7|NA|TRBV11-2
CASSLADGVYYEQYF
TGTGCCAGCAGCTTAGCTGATGGGGTCTACTACGAGCAGTACTTC
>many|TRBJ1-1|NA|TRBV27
CASSIGGYGTEAFF
TGTGCCAGCAGTATTGGGGGTTACGGCACTGAAGCTTTCTTT
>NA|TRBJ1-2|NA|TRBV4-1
CASSYGPLANYGYTF
TGCGCCAGCAGCTACGGACCGTTAGCTAACTATGGCTACACCTTC
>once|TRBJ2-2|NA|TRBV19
CASSKDSGNTGELFF
TGTGCCAGTAGTAAGGACAGTGGGAACACCGGGGAGCTGTTTTTT
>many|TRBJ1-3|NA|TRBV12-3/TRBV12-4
CATTRSGNTIYF
TGTGCCACCACACGCTCTGGAAACACCATATATTTT
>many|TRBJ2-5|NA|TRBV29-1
CSVDEVGWLANPQETQYF
TGCAGCGTTGATGAAGTGGGCTGGCTAGCGAATCCCCAAGAGACCCAGTACTTC
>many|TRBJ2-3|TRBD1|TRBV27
CASSVRGLLGTDTQYF
TGTGCCAGCAGCGTCAGGGGGCTCTTGGGCACAGATACGCAGTATTTT
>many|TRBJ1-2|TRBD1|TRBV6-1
CASSEDRGWGGYTF
TGTGCCAGCAGTGAAGACAGGGGCTGGGGTGGCTACACCTTC
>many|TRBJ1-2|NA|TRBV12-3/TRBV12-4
CASTPSSGGSNYGYTF
TGTGCCAGCACCCCCTCGTCCGGGGGATCCAACTATGGCTACACCTTC
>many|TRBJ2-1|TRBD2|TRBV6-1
CASSPRVAGGWREFF
TGTGCCAGCAGTCCCAGGGTAGCGGGAGGATGGCGGGAGTTCTTC
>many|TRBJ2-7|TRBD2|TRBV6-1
CASSSGLAATYEQYF
TGTGCCAGCAGCTCGGGACTAGCCGCGACCTACGAGCAGTACTTC